This paragraph reports one T cell receptor beta chain. The data were taken from a study of T cell changes during pregnancy in multiple sclerosis. Germline CDR1 is SNHLY and CDR2 is FYNNEI. The CDR3 runs to 13 residues. Trimming stripped 6 bases from V and 3 bases from J, with 9 bases between. Measured with immunoSEQ multiplex PCR; TCRdb has only the in-frame clones, and not every one. Found here are under 50,000 clones, 85% to 90% of them singletons; the top ten hold around 1.6%. The sequence was collected from a female donor in good health, enrolled as a control in a pregnancy study. The chain has TRBV2 and TRBJ2-1; a weak D match, TRBD2 (6 bases). The input for sequencing was peripheral blood, taken in the first trimester of pregnancy. The CDR3 sequence is CASSLGLYNEQFF. The CDR3, as DNA: TGTGCCAGCAGCCTGGGACTCTACAATGAGCAGTTCTTC.